The text below deals with one T cell receptor beta chain. Its specificity is not known. The data were taken from a study of radiation and T cells in renal cell carcinoma. About the research overall: Nephrectomy followed 15 Gy stereotactic body radiation by 4 weeks.

Using immunoSEQ multiplex PCR, the repertoire was profiled, and TCRdb retains in-frame clones only, with some absent. The profile shows some 120,000 clones, over 75% of them singletons. From germline, CDR1 is MNHEY and CDR2 SMNVEV (reference sequence). The CDR3 is 17 amino acids. Trimming removed 5 bases from V and 2 bases from J; junction bases left unmatched: 12. General study results and limits: From baseline, blood top tumor clonotypes peaked at 2 weeks post-radiation. No pretreatment tumor biopsies were available for baseline clonotypes.

The time point is: blood 2 weeks post-SBRT. Treatment given: 15 Gy SBRT to primary tumor, nephrectomy 4 weeks later. This renal cell carcinoma was of the clear cell type. The rearrangement joins TRBV27 to TRBJ1-5, with 7 bases fitting TRBD1. This clonotype originated in a man in his fifties with renal cell carcinoma. Sequencing was performed on blood, taken from a patient whose treatment included radiotherapy and nephrectomy. CDR3 in DNA: TGTGCCAGCAGTGCCTCGGGACAGCCCGGGGGCAATCAGCCCCAGCATTTT. This gives the protein CASSASGQPGGNQPQHF.